This T cell receptor (beta chain) is from a study of T cells expressing NK-cell markers. The wider study: From sorted CD3+CD56+NKG2C+, CD3+CD56+NKG2C- and CD3+CD56-NKG2C+ T cells came the TCR beta repertoires. Study-wide results and caveats: Among several donors, these clonotypes also ranked first in the CD3+CD56-NKG2C+ fraction.

With regard to this clonotype: Antigen: not known.

CDR3 size: 16 residues. The germline V gene has CDR1 DFQATT and CDR2 SNEGSKA (reference sequence). What made the TCR beta cDNA was 5'RACE template switching with UMIs. Each CDR3 protein gets one entry in TCRdb, which reprocessed the 5' RACE reads and gives no DNA. The table counts some 440,000 distinct CDR3 sequences; 1.4% to 1.5% lies in the top ten. The specimen was blood T cells: a sorted CD56 or NKG2C T cell subset, CD4+ or CD8+ T cells, or bulk PBMC T cells (not recorded which). The sequence came from a woman in her forties or fifties in good health. V is TRBV20-1 and J is TRBJ2-3; TCRdb returns TRBD2, unconfirmable since there is no DNA. CDR3 residues: CSASPEREAVTDTQYF.